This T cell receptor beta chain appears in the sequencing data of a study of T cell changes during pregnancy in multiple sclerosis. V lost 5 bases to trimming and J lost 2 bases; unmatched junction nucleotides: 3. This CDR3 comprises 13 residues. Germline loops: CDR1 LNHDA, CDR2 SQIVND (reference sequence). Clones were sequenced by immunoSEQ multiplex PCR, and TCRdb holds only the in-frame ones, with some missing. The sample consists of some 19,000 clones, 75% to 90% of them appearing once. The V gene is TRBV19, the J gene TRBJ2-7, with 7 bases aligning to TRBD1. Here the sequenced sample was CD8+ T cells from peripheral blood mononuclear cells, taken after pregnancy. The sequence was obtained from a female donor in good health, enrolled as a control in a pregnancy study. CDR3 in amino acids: CASSDQGAYEQYF. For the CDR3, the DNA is TGTGCCAGTAGTGATCAGGGGGCCTACGAGCAGTACTTC.